The sequence of this T cell receptor beta chain was determined in a study of blood T cells in healthy people across ages. Background on the study: Capture by template switching was about one barcoded beta molecule per two T cells. General observations from the study: No conclusive comparison of naive versus antigen-experienced cells was possible with unsorted PBMCs. A strong correlation was seen between TCR beta diversity and naive T cell percentage.

This CDR3 has 14 residues. Looked up from germline, CDR1 is SQVTM and CDR2 is ANQGSEA. This clonotype was detected only a few times. The antigen is not known. Possible read error: a much larger clone is one base away. A second PCR of 7 to 11 cycles used a sample-barcoded 5' primer and a J-beta primer mix. Each cDNA molecule carried a tag from a template-switch adaptor that contained 12 random nucleotides. In TCRdb, the 5' RACE reads were re-called with MiXCR into one record per CDR3 protein. Counted here are more than 650,000 distinct CDR3 sequences, about 20% occurring once; the ten biggest clones make up about 20%.

The chain couples TRBV29-1 to TRBJ1-1; a weak D match, TRBD1 (6 bases). The sequenced material came from blood. The TCR comes from a man between 70 and 80 years old in good health. The CDR3 loop reads CSVTDRFKNTEASF. The CDR3 region has the DNA TGCAGCGTGACTGACAGGTTTAAAAACACTGAAGCTTCCTTT.